The 16 T cell receptor beta chains below all came from one sample that was sequenced in a study of shared T cell receptors in the human thymus. Some clones are missing from TCRdb's copy, which holds only in-frame ones; the method was immunoSEQ multiplex PCR. The sample holds hundreds of thousands of clones, approximately 89% seen once. This same sample was also part of a study on human thymus T cells.

The specimen was thymocytes. The receptors here all came from a boy less than two years old with a congenital heart defect.

The chain carries TRBV6-1 and TRBJ1-3; maybe TRBD1 (5 bases). Trimming shortened V by 3 bases and J by 3 bases, and 15 bases separated the two germline ends. The CDR3 covers 16 residues. Germline CDR1 reads MNHNS; CDR2 reads SASEGT. This chain's CDR3 is CASSDRRPGFGNTIYF. The DNA of the CDR3 is TGTGCCAGCAGTGACCGGAGACCAGGGTTTGGAAACACCATATATTTT.

The CDR3 nucleotides read TGTGCCAGCAGTTTACGGGATACGCAGTATTTT. It yields the protein CASSLRDTQYF. This sequence joins TRBV27 and TRBJ2-3, with no clear D. CDR3 length: 11 amino acids. Trimming stripped 2 bases from V and 6 bases from J, with 3 bases between. Per the germline V gene, CDR1 is MNHEY and CDR2 is SMNVEV (reference sequence).

The rearrangement links TRBV6-6 to TRBJ2-2, with TRBD2 as a possible D gene (5 bases). Trimming took off 7 bases at V and 3 bases at J, with 12 bases between the two ends. The germline gives CDR1 MNHNY, CDR2 SVGAGI (reference sequence). This CDR3 contains 14 residues. The CDR3, as DNA: TGTGCCAGCACCCGGGGTGAGGACACCGGGGAGCTGTTTTTT. Translating gives CASTRGEDTGELFF.

The CDR3 here is CASSETRVNTEAFF. The DNA for the CDR3 is TGTGCCAGCAGTGAAACACGGGTGAACACTGAAGCTTTCTTT. The rearrangement uses TRBV2 and TRBJ1-1; no firm D call. The CDR3 length is 14 residues. Trimming stripped 2 bases from V and 0 bases from J, with 7 bases between. CDR1 and CDR2 from the germline V gene are SNHLY and FYNNEI.

The chain has TRBV27 and TRBJ2-2; 10 nucleotides match TRBD1. The V gene's germline CDR1 is MNHEY and CDR2 SMNVEV (reference sequence). After removal of 4 bases from V and 7 bases from J, the junction contained 9 bases not matched to a gene. The CDR3 is 16 amino acids. For the CDR3, the DNA is TGTGCCAGCAGTTCCCGGGACAGGGGTCGAAGCGGGGAGCTGTTTTTT. This sequence encodes CASSSRDRGRSGELFF.

This clone was counted a single time. The V and J genes are TRBV29-1 and TRBJ2-3; 13 nucleotides match TRBD2. CDR3 length: 18 amino acids. Germline V gives CDR1 SQVTM, CDR2 ANQGSEA. After removal of 6 bases from V and 1 base from J, the junction contained 13 bases not matched to a gene. The DNA of the CDR3 is TGCAGCGTCTGGATCGGACTAGCGGGAGTATCTGGCACAGATACGCAGTATTTT. This translates into CSVWIGLAGVSGTDTQYF.

The J gene is TRBJ2-7, the V gene TRBV4-3, with D perhaps TRBD1 (5 bases). This CDR3 comprises 16 residues. The germline V and J ends were trimmed by 3 bases and 2 bases, with 17 bases remaining between them. Looked up from germline, CDR1 is LGHNA and CDR2 is YSLEER. Here the CDR3 DNA reads TGCGCCAGCAGCCATACACGCTTGGGGCCACCCTACGAGCAGTACTTC. It specifies CASSHTRLGPPYEQYF.

The rearrangement joins TRBV11-2 to TRBJ1-2, with D hard to call. The CDR3 contains 13 residues. The V and J ends lost 1 base and 4 bases respectively, with 7 bases between them. Germline V gene sequence: CDR1 SGHAT, CDR2 FQNNGV. The CDR3: CASSLVGGYGYTF. CDR3 coding DNA: TGTGCCAGCAGCTTAGTGGGAGGCTATGGCTACACCTTC.

This clone was seen just once. This chain uses TRBV30 with TRBJ2-2; D gene ambiguous. The CDR3 is made up of 12 amino acids. V was shortened by 3 bases and J by 6 bases, with 8 bases between the two germline ends. Germline values: CDR1 GTSNPN, CDR2 SVGIG (reference sequence). The CDR3 loop is CAWSPFSGELFF. CDR3 DNA: TGTGCCTGGAGCCCCTTCTCCGGGGAGCTGTTTTTT.

The gene calls are TRBV2 and TRBJ1-2; 7 bases are a match to TRBD1. Germline lookup yields CDR1 SNHLY and CDR2 FYNNEI. The ends lost 7 bases at V and 0 bases at J; junction bases unmatched: 11. The CDR3 has 16 amino acids. Here the CDR3 DNA reads TGTGCCAGCAAATACCCGGGACAGTTAGCTAACTATGGCTACACCTTC. Translation gives CASKYPGQLANYGYTF.

This chain uses TRBV5-1 with TRBJ2-7; 9 nucleotides align to TRBD1. The CDR3 loop spans 12 amino acids. V shed 7 bases, J shed 5 bases, and the junction held 4 bases outside the gene matches. The V gene's germline CDR1 is SGHRS and CDR2 YFSETQ. The CDR3 DNA is TGCGCCAGCCAGGGACAGGGAAACGAGCAGTACTTC. This sequence encodes CASQGQGNEQYF.

The gene calls are TRBV28 and TRBJ1-1; D may be TRBD1 (6 bases). CDR3 length equals 11 residues. In germline, CDR1 is MDHEN, CDR2 SYDVKM. V gave up 5 bases and J gave up 10 bases, with 11 bases separating them. CDR3 DNA sequence: TGTGCCAGCAGTACAAACAGGGTAGCTTTCTTT. It codes for CASSTNRVAFF.

V gene TRBV5-1 combines with J gene TRBJ2-3; 13 bases are shared with TRBD2. The CDR3 totals 18 residues. V was pared by 4 bases and J by 3 bases, with 11 bases of the junction left unmatched. Per germline, CDR1 SGHRS and CDR2 YFSETQ. CDR3 region: CASSVGLAGEGRTDTQYF. In DNA form, the CDR3 reads TGCGCCAGCAGCGTAGGACTAGCGGGAGAAGGGAGAACAGATACGCAGTATTTT.

V is TRBV6-6 and J is TRBJ2-1; 9 bases match TRBD2. Germline V lookup: CDR1 MNHNY, CDR2 SVGAGI (reference sequence). Trimming cost V 3 bases and J 9 bases; bases outside gene matches: 9. The CDR3 length is 15 residues. In DNA form, the CDR3 reads TGTGCCAGCAGTTATGGCGGGGGGGCTTGGGGTGAGCAGTTCTTC. This codes for CASSYGGGAWGEQFF.

This clone was picked up a small number of times. The CDR3 coding sequence is TGTGCCAGCAGCGTATTTCAGAACCCCCTTTTTCACTATGGCTACACCTTC. Translated, it gives CASSVFQNPLFHYGYTF. The chain employs TRBV9 and TRBJ1-2; no reliable D call. There are 17 residues in the CDR3. CDR1 and CDR2 from the germline V gene are SGDLS and YYNGEE. The ends were cut back, 1 base at V and 3 bases at J, with 19 bases in the middle.

The chain carries TRBV28 and TRBJ1-1; 8 bases fit TRBD1. This CDR3 is 16 amino acids long. V lost 8 bases, J lost 2 bases, and 13 bases stayed unmatched. Germline assignment: CDR1 MDHEN and CDR2 SYDVKM. CDR3 nucleotides: TGTGCCAGCCTCGACAGGGGCCCTGACTTAAACACTGAAGCTTTCTTT. Translation gives CASLDRGPDLNTEAFF.